The source of this TCR beta chain is a study of blood T cell repertoires in COVID-19. Libraries were prepared by immunoSEQ multiplex PCR; TCRdb keeps only in-frame clonotypes and omits some of them. The data contain 250,000 to 300,000 clones, roughly 80% of them singletons. This CDR3 contains 14 residues. Germline lookup yields CDR1 SGHVS and CDR2 FQNEAQ. V lost 1 base to trimming and J lost 7 bases; unmatched junction nucleotides: 4. The source of this sequence is a young man with acute COVID-19. The chain joins TRBV7-8 to TRBJ1-3, with 7 bases aligning to TRBD1. The specimen sequenced was PBMCs or T cells enriched from blood (not recorded which). This chain's CDR3 is CASSLESRGNTIYF. Here the CDR3 DNA reads TGTGCCAGCAGCTTAGAATCCAGGGGGAACACCATATATTTT.